The rows below give T cell receptor beta chains drawn from one sample of a study of OX40 agonist ivuxolimab in advanced cancers. Here immunoSEQ multiplex PCR was the method, and the copy in TCRdb shows in-frame clones only, minus some. The sample lists fewer than 130,000 clones, approximately 89% occurring once. The specimen was CD4+ or CD8+ T cells sorted from blood, collected in a trial of the OX40 agonist ivuxolimab. The receptors were gathered from an adult with an advanced solid tumor such as melanoma, head and neck, liver or kidney cancer. Both conserved end residues are part of each CDR3. The D gene is left open where the match is weak. Some rows mark clone size as missing; the rest say once, few, many or name a class of expanded clone.

CDR3aa: CASSPGGIYNEQFF; CDR3nt: TGTGCCAGCAGCCCAGGAGGTATTTACAATGAGCAGTTCTTC; abundance: .; v_gene: TRBV11-3; d_gene: .; j_gene: TRBJ2-1
CDR3aa: CASSPYYRVSEETQYF; CDR3nt: TGTGCCAGCTCACCGTATTACAGGGTTTCGGAGGAGACCCAGTACTTC; abundance: .; v_gene: TRBV18; d_gene: .; j_gene: TRBJ2-5
CDR3aa: CASGVSFSGANVLTF; CDR3nt: TGTGCCAGCGGAGTCAGCTTCTCTGGGGCCAACGTCCTGACTTTC; abundance: .; v_gene: TRBV2; d_gene: .; j_gene: TRBJ2-6
CDR3aa: CASSIVGTEFQETQYF; CDR3nt: TGTGCCAGTAGTATAGTGGGGACAGAATTCCAAGAGACCCAGTACTTC; abundance: many; v_gene: TRBV19; d_gene: TRBD1; j_gene: TRBJ2-5
CDR3aa: CAWSSGLTNTEAFF; CDR3nt: TGTGCCTGGAGTTCGGGACTGACGAACACTGAAGCTTTCTTT; abundance: .; v_gene: TRBV30; d_gene: .; j_gene: TRBJ1-1
CDR3aa: CASSLIWPRNSYEQYF; CDR3nt: TGTGCCAGCAGCTTGATCTGGCCTCGGAACTCCTACGAGCAGTACTTC; abundance: .; v_gene: TRBV13; d_gene: .; j_gene: TRBJ2-7
CDR3aa: CASSLISQGAGANVLTF; CDR3nt: TGTGCCAGCAGCTTAATCTCCCAGGGGGCTGGGGCCAACGTCCTGACTTTC; abundance: .; v_gene: TRBV7-3; d_gene: TRBD1; j_gene: TRBJ2-6
CDR3aa: CASSPLWSTDTQYF; CDR3nt: TGTGCCAGCAGCCCCCTATGGAGCACAGATACGCAGTATTTT; abundance: .; v_gene: TRBV7-2; d_gene: .; j_gene: TRBJ2-3
CDR3aa: CASTYGASGNTIYF; CDR3nt: TGTGCCAGTACTTATGGGGCCTCTGGAAACACCATATATTTT; abundance: .; v_gene: TRBV19; d_gene: .; j_gene: TRBJ1-3
CDR3aa: CASSPGETQYF; CDR3nt: TGTGCCAGCAGCCCGGGCGAGACCCAGTACTTC; abundance: .; v_gene: TRBV2; d_gene: .; j_gene: TRBJ2-5
CDR3aa: CASSRGQAAREQYF; CDR3nt: TGTGCCAGCAGTCGGGGACAGGCGGCTAGAGAGCAGTACTTC; abundance: few; v_gene: TRBV6-5; d_gene: TRBD1; j_gene: TRBJ2-7
CDR3aa: CASSTENTEAFF; CDR3nt: TGTGCCAGCAGCACGGAGAACACTGAAGCTTTCTTT; abundance: .; v_gene: TRBV28; d_gene: .; j_gene: TRBJ1-1
CDR3aa: CASRPQGPASYEQYF; CDR3nt: TGTGCCAGCAGGCCCCAGGGCCCGGCCTCCTACGAGCAGTACTTC; abundance: .; v_gene: TRBV28; d_gene: .; j_gene: TRBJ2-7
CDR3aa: CASSADRGFGYTF; CDR3nt: TGTGCCAGCAGCGCCGACCGGGGGTTCGGCTACACCTTC; abundance: .; v_gene: TRBV7-9; d_gene: .; j_gene: TRBJ1-2
CDR3aa: CSVSDGMAFF; CDR3nt: TGCAGCGTTAGCGATGGGATGGCTTTCTTT; abundance: .; v_gene: TRBV29-1; d_gene: .; j_gene: TRBJ1-1
CDR3aa: CASSFVGAHEQYF; CDR3nt: TGTGCCAGCAGCTTTGTAGGGGCACACGAGCAGTACTTC; abundance: few; v_gene: TRBV7-9; d_gene: .; j_gene: TRBJ2-7
CDR3aa: CASSLEGGDTEAFF; CDR3nt: TGTGCCAGCAGCTTAGAGGGGGGCGACACTGAAGCTTTCTTT; abundance: .; v_gene: TRBV7-2; d_gene: .; j_gene: TRBJ1-1
CDR3aa: CASSSNRALNYGYTF; CDR3nt: TGTGCCAGCAGCTCCAACCGGGCCCTCAACTATGGCTACACCTTC; abundance: .; v_gene: TRBV27; d_gene: .; j_gene: TRBJ1-2
CDR3aa: CASSARRNRTSGIYNEQFF; CDR3nt: TGTGCCAGCAGCGCTCGAAGAAACAGGACTAGCGGGATCTACAATGAGCAGTTCTTC; abundance: .; v_gene: TRBV7-2; d_gene: TRBD2; j_gene: TRBJ2-1
CDR3aa: CASSPAEGPNQPQHF; CDR3nt: TGTGCCAGCAGCCCCGCAGAGGGGCCCAATCAGCCCCAGCATTTT; abundance: .; v_gene: TRBV7-8; d_gene: .; j_gene: TRBJ1-5
CDR3aa: CASSREGGYNEQFF; CDR3nt: TGTGCCAGCAGCCGCGAGGGGGGATACAATGAGCAGTTCTTC; abundance: .; v_gene: TRBV4-2; d_gene: .; j_gene: TRBJ2-1
CDR3aa: CASSFRNEQFF; CDR3nt: TGTGCCAGCAGCTTCAGGAATGAGCAGTTCTTC; abundance: .; v_gene: TRBV7-2; d_gene: .; j_gene: TRBJ2-1
CDR3aa: CASSPSETGVDTQYF; CDR3nt: TGTGCCAGCTCACCATCCGAGACAGGGGTCGATACGCAGTATTTT; abundance: .; v_gene: TRBV18; d_gene: TRBD1; j_gene: TRBJ2-3
CDR3aa: CASSQERLAPHTDTQYF; CDR3nt: TGCGCCAGCAGCCAAGAACGGCTAGCTCCCCACACAGATACGCAGTATTTT; abundance: .; v_gene: TRBV4-1; d_gene: .; j_gene: TRBJ2-3
CDR3aa: CASRRGENTGELFF; CDR3nt: TGTGCCAGCCGACGGGGGGAAAACACCGGGGAGCTGTTTTTT; abundance: .; v_gene: TRBV6-1; d_gene: TRBD2; j_gene: TRBJ2-2
CDR3aa: CASSLLGTNEKLFF; CDR3nt: TGTGCCAGCAGCTTACTGGGAACTAATGAAAAACTGTTTTTT; abundance: .; v_gene: TRBV7-2; d_gene: .; j_gene: TRBJ1-4
CDR3aa: CASSVARGGGDGYTF; CDR3nt: TGTGCCAGCAGCGTAGCCAGAGGGGGCGGTGATGGCTACACCTTC; abundance: few; v_gene: TRBV9; d_gene: TRBD1; j_gene: TRBJ1-2